This is a list of T cell receptor beta chains from one sample in a study of blood T cell repertoires in COVID-19. The repertoire was sequenced with immunoSEQ multiplex PCR; TCRdb's copy has only in-frame clones and lacks some. The table shows nearly 350,000 clones, with 87% occurring only once. Specimen: PBMCs or T cells enriched from blood (not recorded which). Every receptor here comes from a woman aged 25-40 years who had recovered from COVID-19. Each CDR3 is given with its conserved first and last residue. D genes are given only for firm matches. The listing skips clone size in some rows; elsewhere it reads once, few, many or a size class.

CDR3 protein | CDR3 DNA | clone size | J gene | V gene | CDR3 length | D gene
CASSLDQGSEQFF | TGTGCCAGCAGCTTAGATCAGGGGAGTGAGCAGTTCTTC | - | TRBJ2-1 | TRBV7-9 | 13 | -
CASSFSQGYEQYF | TGTGCCAGCAGTTTTAGTCAGGGTTACGAGCAGTACTTC | once | TRBJ2-7 | TRBV27 | 13 | -
CASSQRQESNTEAFF | TGCGCCAGCAGCCAGCGACAGGAGTCGAACACTGAAGCTTTCTTT | - | TRBJ1-1 | TRBV4-1 | 15 | -
CASGPDRGLLRGNTIYF | TGTGCCAGTGGCCCGGACAGGGGACTTCTAAGGGGAAACACCATATATTTT | - | TRBJ1-3 | TRBV2 | 17 | TRBD1
CASSRQTGSSYEQYF | TGCGCCAGCAGCCGGCAGACAGGGAGCTCCTACGAGCAGTACTTC | few | TRBJ2-7 | TRBV4-1 | 15 | TRBD1
CASSPRGGGHEQYF | TGCGCCAGCAGCCCCAGAGGGGGGGGCCACGAGCAGTACTTC | - | TRBJ2-7 | TRBV10-1 | 14 | -
CASSLTGTGERNEQFF | TGTGCCAGCAGCTTAACCGGGACAGGGGAAAGGAATGAGCAGTTCTTC | once | TRBJ2-1 | TRBV7-9 | 16 | TRBD1
CSVAIPGQGYNEQFF | TGCAGCGTTGCAATACCGGGACAGGGATACAATGAGCAGTTCTTC | - | TRBJ2-1 | TRBV29-1 | 15 | TRBD1
CAMRGATNEKLFF | TGTGCCATGCGTGGAGCAACTAATGAAAAACTGTTTTTT | - | TRBJ1-4 | TRBV10-3 | 13 | -
CASRLYRDEQFF | TGTGCCAGCAGGCTATACCGGGATGAGCAGTTCTTC | - | TRBJ2-1 | TRBV7-9 | 12 | -
CSVRGLGGSPDTQYF | TGCAGCGTACGGGGCCTGGGGGGTTCCCCAGATACGCAGTATTTT | - | TRBJ2-3 | TRBV29-1 | 15 | -
CASSAETALFYGYTF | TGTGCCAGCAGCGCGGAGACAGCCCTGTTCTATGGCTACACCTTC | - | TRBJ1-2 | TRBV7-2 | 15 | -
CASINRGSYNSPLHF | TGTGCCAGCATCAACAGGGGCTCCTATAATTCACCCCTCCACTTT | - | TRBJ1-6 | TRBV28 | 15 | TRBD1
CASTKGTGGPYNSPLHF | TGTGCCAGCACCAAAGGGACAGGGGGCCCCTATAATTCACCCCTCCACTTT | - | TRBJ1-6 | TRBV2 | 17 | TRBD1
CASSLGGGRVEKLFF | TGTGCCAGCAGCTTAGGAGGGGGAAGGGTTGAAAAACTGTTTTTT | - | TRBJ1-4 | TRBV7-6 | 15 | -
CASSPPTVRGQYF | TGTGCCAGCTCACCACCGACGGTAAGGGGTCAGTACTTC | - | TRBJ2-7 | TRBV18 | 13 | -
CASSQGLAYTGELFF | TGCGCCAGCAGCCAAGGACTAGCGTACACCGGGGAGCTGTTTTTT | - | TRBJ2-2 | TRBV5-1 | 15 | TRBD2
CASCGNLNYGYTF | TGCGCCAGCTGCGGGAATCTCAACTATGGCTACACCTTC | - | TRBJ1-2 | TRBV10-2 | 13 | -
CASSPPGQLTDTQYF | TGTGCCAGCAGCCCCCCGGGACAGCTCACAGATACGCAGTATTTT | - | TRBJ2-3 | TRBV5-4 | 15 | TRBD1
CASSTGISNYGYTF | TGTGCCAGCAGCACCGGGATATCCAACTATGGCTACACCTTC | - | TRBJ1-2 | TRBV27 | 14 | -
CASSFPADTQYF | TGTGCCAGCAGTTTCCCAGCAGATACGCAGTATTTT | - | TRBJ2-3 | TRBV6-5 | 12 | -
CASSISGGYNEQFF | TGTGCCAGCAGTATTAGCGGGGGCTACAATGAGCAGTTCTTC | - | TRBJ2-1 | TRBV6-4 | 14 | TRBD2
CASSPGQVYEQYF | TGTGCCAGCAGCCCCGGACAGGTTTACGAGCAGTACTTC | - | TRBJ2-7 | TRBV7-6 | 13 | TRBD1
CASSSTDRGGTDTQYF | TGTGCCAGCAGCTCGACCGACAGGGGTGGCACAGATACGCAGTATTTT | - | TRBJ2-3 | TRBV5-6 | 16 | TRBD1
CASSLATGGYSPLHF | TGTGCCAGCAGCTTAGCCACAGGGGGCTATTCACCCCTCCACTTT | - | TRBJ1-6 | TRBV7-2 | 15 | TRBD1
CASSLAGNRGNEQFF | TGTGCCAGCAGCTTAGCGGGAAACAGGGGCAATGAGCAGTTCTTC | once | TRBJ2-1 | TRBV7-9 | 15 | TRBD1
CASSETGGEQPQHF | TGTGCCAGCAGCGAAACAGGGGGCGAGCAGCCCCAGCATTTT | - | TRBJ1-5 | TRBV7-2 | 14 | TRBD1
CSVSRGLGSETQYF | TGCAGCGTTTCGAGGGGACTGGGGTCAGAGACCCAGTACTTC | - | TRBJ2-5 | TRBV29-1 | 14 | -
CASSKLPYARSYEQYF | TGTGCCAGCAGCAAATTGCCCTATGCTCGATCCTACGAGCAGTACTTC | - | TRBJ2-7 | TRBV21-1 | 16 | -
CASGTANYGYTF | TGCGCCAGCGGGACAGCTAACTATGGCTACACCTTC | - | TRBJ1-2 | TRBV10-1 | 12 | TRBD1
CASSGGLAAPKETQYF | TGCGCCAGCAGCGGGGGACTAGCGGCCCCCAAAGAGACCCAGTACTTC | - | TRBJ2-5 | TRBV5-1 | 16 | TRBD2
CASSPGQPNYGYTF | TGTGCCAGCAGCCCGGGACAACCTAACTATGGCTACACCTTC | - | TRBJ1-2 | TRBV7-8 | 14 | -
CAWSDGQNQPQHF | TGTGCCTGGAGTGACGGACAAAATCAGCCCCAGCATTTT | - | TRBJ1-5 | TRBV30 | 13 | -
CASSRTGGMKPEAFF | TGTGCCAGCAGCAGGACAGGGGGAATGAAACCTGAAGCTTTCTTT | - | TRBJ1-1 | TRBV14 | 15 | TRBD1
CASSFSGALANEQFF | TGCGCCAGCAGCTTTTCAGGGGCTCTTGCAAATGAGCAGTTCTTC | - | TRBJ2-1 | TRBV5-1 | 15 | -
CASSEQGSAGNTIYF | TGTGCCAGCAGTGAGCAGGGAAGCGCTGGAAACACCATATATTTT | - | TRBJ1-3 | TRBV6-1 | 15 | -
CASSLVWGSGSGNQPQHF | TGTGCCAGCAGTTTGGTATGGGGTTCAGGGTCGGGCAATCAGCCCCAGCATTTT | - | TRBJ1-5 | TRBV28 | 18 | -
CASSRPGGAGNTIYF | TGTGCCAGCAGCCGACCCGGGGGAGCTGGAAACACCATATATTTT | - | TRBJ1-3 | TRBV13 | 15 | -
CASSGRRTGQGVQETQYF | TGTGCCAGCAGCGGCCGACGGACGGGACAGGGGGTGCAAGAGACCCAGTACTTC | - | TRBJ2-5 | TRBV28 | 18 | TRBD1
CASSLEGNYGYTF | TGTGCCAGCAGTCTAGAGGGTAACTATGGCTACACCTTC | few | TRBJ1-2 | TRBV25-1 | 13 | -
CATGGDLLGQYF | TGTGCCACCGGGGGGGACCTTCTAGGACAGTATTTT | - | TRBJ2-3 | TRBV24-1 | 12 | TRBD2
CASSIRGGQGETQYF | TGCGCCAGCAGCATACGGGGGGGCCAGGGAGAGACCCAGTACTTC | - | TRBJ2-5 | TRBV10-2 | 15 | TRBD2
CASSPAGPNTEAFF | TGTGCCAGCAGCCCCGCGGGGCCGAACACTGAAGCTTTCTTT | few | TRBJ1-1 | TRBV11-2 | 14 | -
CASSFGGSSYNSPLHF | TGTGCCAGCAGTTTTGGAGGGAGCTCCTATAATTCACCCCTCCACTTT | - | TRBJ1-6 | TRBV27 | 16 | -
CASSLKTGTPDSYEQYF | TGTGCCAGCAGCTTAAAGACCGGGACACCCGACTCCTACGAGCAGTACTTC | - | TRBJ2-7 | TRBV13 | 17 | -
CASSEAQGFDTEAFF | TGTGCCAGCAGTGAAGCGCAGGGATTCGACACTGAAGCTTTCTTT | - | TRBJ1-1 | TRBV6-1 | 15 | -
CASSSPGRYEQYF | TGTGCCAGCAGTTCGCCTGGCCGCTACGAGCAGTACTTC | - | TRBJ2-7 | TRBV7-2 | 13 | -
CATLQGPLNTGELFF | TGTGCCACCCTACAGGGTCCGTTGAACACCGGGGAGCTGTTTTTT | - | TRBJ2-2 | TRBV10-3 | 15 | -
CASSGGRDRSF | TGTGCCAGCTCAGGGGGCAGGGACCGAAGCTTT | - | TRBJ1-1 | TRBV18 | 11 | -
CASSQQFRGRMASSGNTIYF | TGCGCCAGCAGCCAACAATTCAGGGGTAGGATGGCGAGCTCTGGAAACACCATATATTTT | few | TRBJ1-3 | TRBV4-3 | 20 | -
CASSLTDRGHGYTF | TGTGCCAGCAGCTTGACGGACAGGGGACATGGCTACACCTTC | - | TRBJ1-2 | TRBV7-9 | 14 | TRBD1
CAISDRDRGRTGELFF | TGTGCCATCAGTGACAGGGACAGGGGGCGCACCGGGGAGCTGTTTTTT | once | TRBJ2-2 | TRBV10-3 | 16 | TRBD1
CASSAEGRGFDGELFF | TGTGCCAGTAGTGCCGAGGGGCGGGGTTTTGACGGGGAGCTGTTTTTT | - | TRBJ2-2 | TRBV19 | 16 | -
CASSYQPHHEQYF | TGTGCCAGCAGTTACCAACCACACCACGAGCAGTACTTC | - | TRBJ2-7 | TRBV6-5 | 13 | -
CASSSRGRGETQYF | TGTGCCAGCAGTTCCCGTGGCAGGGGCGAGACCCAGTACTTC | - | TRBJ2-5 | TRBV6-2/TRBV6-3 | 14 | -
CASSEVYRGLNTEAFF | TGTGCCAGCAGTGAAGTCTACAGGGGGTTGAACACTGAAGCTTTCTTT | - | TRBJ1-1 | TRBV6-1 | 16 | TRBD1
CASSPGGGLGYGYTF | TGTGCCAGCAGTCCCGGGGGGGGGCTCGGCTATGGCTACACCTTC | once | TRBJ1-2 | TRBV28 | 15 | -
CASSPEWSGTTGAGGKDTQYF | TGCGCCAGCAGCCCCGAATGGAGTGGCACAACAGGCGCCGGGGGTAAGGATACGCAGTATTTT | - | TRBJ2-3 | TRBV5-1 | 21 | -
CASSLETGKYYGYTF | TGCGCCAGCAGCCTCGAGACAGGGAAATACTATGGCTACACCTTC | - | TRBJ1-2 | TRBV5-1 | 15 | TRBD1